This TCR beta chain originates from a study of shared T cell receptors in the human thymus (TCRdb year 2021). Regarding the study in general: The study examined how self-reactive, shared T-cell receptor alpha chains are generated in the human thymus.

Libraries came from the immunoSEQ multiplex PCR assay. Imported from immuneACCESS, the table was reduced by TCRdb to in-frame sequences with V and J called. These copies leave out some clones; in studies compared against another copy, an unresolved V gene accounts for under half, and the cause of the remainder is not known. The sample has 550,000 to 800,000 clones on record, 80% to 90% of them singletons. Around 0.0094% of the sample lies in the top ten. Including cysteine and phenylalanine, the CDR3 has 15 amino acids. The only DNA kept is the CDR3, 45 bases in frame from the first base. At the junction V is shortened by 2 bases and J by 7 bases; bases outside the gene matches: 5. The germline V gene supplies CDR1 MRHNA and CDR2 SNTAGT. As concerns this clone: The specificity of this receptor is unknown. Base qualities are not at hand, and no much larger clone is one base apart.

This sample was also put to use in a study of human thymus T cells. As the second study states: In Finland, the donors were immunologically healthy infants who were having open corrective cardiac surgery for congenital heart defects. Thymus tissue was obtained as surgical resects removed during corrective cardiac surgery. Usage of V and J gene segments appeared to be biased in both the thymic and the peripheral blood repertoires. The related research found that thymic TCR repertoires overlapped highly between unrelated individuals. The study characterized TCR alpha and beta repertoires from eight infant thymus samples and a few related peripheral blood samples. The cohort included several male and two female infants, with donor ages spanning 7 to 244 days. After being mechanically released from the tissue, thymocytes were kept at -70 degrees C in pellets of about 9-32 million cells. A QIAsymphony instrument was used to extract genomic DNA from the frozen cell pellets. Using the immunoSEQ multiplex PCR assay, the TCRB and TCRAD loci were amplified from a standardized quantity of quality-controlled genomic DNA. The amplicons spanned the V(D)J region and were long enough to cover the CDR3 and allow V and J genes to be identified. Amplicon sequencing was performed on an Illumina platform through the commercial immunoSEQ service. Primer bias and sequencing errors were corrected using previously described methods, and TCRAD and TCRB definitions followed the IMGT database. The repertoires were analysed using immunoSEQ Analyzer 3.0 and VDJTools for basic statistics, V/J segment usage, diversity estimates, rarefaction and pairwise overlap. Diversity was estimated using the Chao1, ChaoE, Efron-Thisted, Shannon and inverse Simpson indices, and was also estimated on datasets down-sampled to the size of the smallest sample. Repertoire overlap was determined by strict matching of CDR3 nucleotide sequence, V gene and J gene, and Jaccard-based multidimensional scaling clustering was applied. On average, roughly 800,000 unique TCRB clonotypes were obtained from thymus samples, compared with roughly 84,000 from blood samples.

This sequence was found in a girl under three years old with a congenital heart defect. Donor details come from another sample of the same person, matched by shared clones. The sample comprised thymocytes. The chain couples TRBV6-4 to TRBJ1-6, and 7 junction bases match TRBD1. The nucleotide sequence reads TGTGCCAGCAGTGACACGTACAGGGGAAATTCACCCCTCCACTTT. Translated, this gives CASSDTYRGNSPLHF.